These 15 T cell receptor beta chains were sequenced from one sample in a study of cytomegalovirus exposure and HLA in healthy donors. PCR was performed using 60 Vbeta and 13 Jbeta primers. This table comes from immunoSEQ multiplex PCR, and its TCRdb copy is limited to in-frame clones, with some not included. The sample includes about 120,000 clones. Sequenced: PBMCs. These receptors were obtained from a middle-aged woman in good health and CMV-seropositive.

This chain connects TRBV2 to TRBJ2-3, with 9 nucleotides matching TRBD2. Trimming cost V 3 bases and J 2 bases; bases outside gene matches: 6. The CDR3 has 16 amino acids. Germline CDR1 is SNHLY and CDR2 is FYNNEI. Here the CDR3 DNA reads TGTGCCAGCAGTGACGAAGGACTAGCGTTCACAGATACGCAGTATTTT. Translated, it gives CASSDEGLAFTDTQYF. Together with reference TRBV2 and TRBJ2-3, the CDR3 gives the full variable domain: EPEVTQTPSHQVTQMGQEVILRCVPISNHLYFYWYRQILGQKVEFLVSFYNNEISEKSEIFDDQFSVERPDGSNFTLKIRSTKLEDSAMYFCASSDEGLAFTDTQYFGPGTRLTVL.

V gene TRBV5-1 combines with J gene TRBJ2-3; TRBD2 matches 7 bases. CDR3 length equals 16 residues. Trimming took 3 bases from V and 0 from J; bases not matched to a gene: 7. Per germline, CDR1 SGHRS and CDR2 YFSETQ. The CDR3 bases are TGCGCCAGCAGCTACGGGAGGAGCGGGAGCACAGATACGCAGTATTTT. Protein: CASSYGRSGSTDTQYF.

This chain joins TRBV11-3 and TRBJ2-1, with TRBD1 matching over 9 bases. The CDR3 loop spans 17 amino acids. Germline loops: CDR1 SGHNT, CDR2 YENEEA. The V and J ends lost 2 bases and 9 bases, in that order; junction bases with no gene match: 14. The CDR3: CASSLRPSGTGYGEQFF. The CDR3 DNA is TGTGCCAGCAGCTTACGGCCCAGCGGGACAGGGTATGGTGAGCAGTTCTTC.

The genes are TRBV6-1 and TRBJ1-2, with TRBD1 matching 7 bases. The germline CDR1 and CDR2 sequences are MNHNS and SASEGT. The CDR3 is 13 residues long. The V segment lost 10 bases and the J segment 4 bases; nucleotides outside the gene matches: 9. CDR3 loop: CATVGQNLYGYTF. DNA of the CDR3: TGTGCCACCGTGGGACAGAACCTCTATGGCTACACCTTC.

The chain employs TRBV27 and TRBJ2-3; 12 positions agree with TRBD2. Unmatched junction bases numbered 12, after V lost 5 bases and J lost 6 bases. CDR3 length: 17 amino acids. Per the germline V gene, CDR1 is MNHEY and CDR2 is SMNVEV (reference sequence). CDR3 bases: TGTGCCAGCAGTACATTGGCTAGCGGGAGGGCGAGGGATACGCAGTATTTT. This codes for CASSTLASGRARDTQYF.

The CDR3 here is CASSLSRGGQGKDTQYF. CDR3 nucleotides: TGTGCCAGCAGTTTATCGCGAGGTGGGCAGGGCAAAGATACGCAGTATTTT. This chain links TRBV27 with TRBJ2-3; weak D call: TRBD1 (5 bases). This CDR3 has 17 residues. Trimming stripped 0 bases from V and 5 bases from J, with 18 bases between. Looked up from germline, CDR1 is MNHEY and CDR2 is SMNVEV (reference sequence).

This rearrangement joins TRBV11-1 to TRBJ1-1; perhaps TRBD1 as D (6 bases). Germline-derived CDR1 and CDR2 are SGHAT and FQDESV (reference sequence). The CDR3 has 15 residues. V lost 4 bases, J lost 1 base, and 13 bases lay in between. The CDR3: CASSYSGGGNTEAFF. CDR3 nucleotide sequence: TGTGCCAGCAGCTACTCGGGAGGGGGGAACACTGAAGCTTTCTTT.

As for this clone: The same CDR3 also results from other DNA sequences found in this sample. The DNA for the CDR3 is TGTGCCAGCAGTCCCAGGTACTATGGCTACACCTTC. Amino acids: CASSPRYYGYTF. The V and J genes are TRBV28 and TRBJ1-2; D ambiguous. The germline V gene has CDR1 MDHEN and CDR2 SYDVKM. The CDR3 is 12 residues long. V dropped 5 bases and J dropped 3 bases, with 7 bases sitting between them.

The chain couples TRBV2 to TRBJ1-1; the match to TRBD1 covers 9 bases. Looked up from germline, CDR1 is SNHLY and CDR2 is FYNNEI. The CDR3 runs to 13 residues. V shed 6 bases and J 1 base; nucleotides not matched to a gene: 0. CDR3 bases: TGTGCCAGCAGGGGACAGGGGAACACTGAAGCTTTCTTT. Translating it yields CASRGQGNTEAFF.

The genes are TRBV7-2 and TRBJ2-3, with D perhaps TRBD2 (6 bases). The CDR3 loop spans 15 amino acids. Deletions cut 1 base from V and 3 bases from J, with 11 bases between. Germline CDR1 SGHTA, CDR2 FQGNSA. The CDR3 DNA reads as TGTGCCAGCAGCTTAGGGGGGGTTGGAACAGATACGCAGTATTTT. It encodes CASSLGGVGTDTQYF.

V is TRBV6-1 and J is TRBJ2-2; 9 bases are a match to TRBD1. This CDR3 is built from 13 residues. Unmatched junction bases numbered 8, after V lost 8 bases and J lost 10 bases. In germline, CDR1 is MNHNS, CDR2 SASEGT. The CDR3 region is CASPGQGLEELFF. CDR3 DNA sequence: TGTGCCAGCCCGGGACAGGGATTAGAGGAGCTGTTTTTT.

The J gene is TRBJ1-1, the V gene TRBV21-1. TRBV21-1 has pseudogene status. The CDR3 runs to 13 residues. CDR3 bases: TGTGCCAGCAGCAAAGAAGCGGACACTGAAGCTTTCTTT. Its protein product is CASSKEADTEAFF.

J is TRBJ1-5 and V is TRBV2; the match to TRBD1 covers 8 bases. CDR1 is SNHLY, CDR2 FYNNEI, per germline. The V and J ends lost 7 bases and 6 bases, in that order; junction bases with no gene match: 14. This CDR3 comprises 16 residues. The CDR3 DNA reads as TGTGCCAGCAAGCCGAGACCGGGACAGGTTTTTCAGCCCCAGCATTTT. It is translated as CASKPRPGQVFQPQHF. Based on the CDR3 plus reference TRBV2 and TRBJ1-5, the full variable domain is EPEVTQTPSHQVTQMGQEVILRCVPISNHLYFYWYRQILGQKVEFLVSFYNNEISEKSEIFDDQFSVERPDGSNFTLKIRSTKLEDSAMYFCASKPRPGQVFQPQHFGDGTRLSIL.

The V gene is TRBV9, the J gene TRBJ1-1, with unresolved D. Germline assignment: CDR1 SGDLS and CDR2 YYNGEE. The germline V and J ends were trimmed by 7 bases and 5 bases, with 15 bases remaining between them. The CDR3 runs 13 residues. CDR3 protein: CASQDGGGTEAFF. CDR3 in DNA: TGTGCCAGCCAAGACGGAGGAGGGACTGAAGCTTTCTTT.

The J gene is TRBJ1-1, the V gene TRBV29-1, with 7 bases aligning to TRBD1. Germline assignment: CDR1 SQVTM and CDR2 ANQGSEA. The V and J ends lost 4 bases and 4 bases, in that order; junction bases with no gene match: 6. This CDR3 region has 13 residues. CDR3 in DNA: TGCAGCGTTGTTGGGACAGCAGGCACTGAAGCTTTCTTT. Translation gives CSVVGTAGTEAFF.